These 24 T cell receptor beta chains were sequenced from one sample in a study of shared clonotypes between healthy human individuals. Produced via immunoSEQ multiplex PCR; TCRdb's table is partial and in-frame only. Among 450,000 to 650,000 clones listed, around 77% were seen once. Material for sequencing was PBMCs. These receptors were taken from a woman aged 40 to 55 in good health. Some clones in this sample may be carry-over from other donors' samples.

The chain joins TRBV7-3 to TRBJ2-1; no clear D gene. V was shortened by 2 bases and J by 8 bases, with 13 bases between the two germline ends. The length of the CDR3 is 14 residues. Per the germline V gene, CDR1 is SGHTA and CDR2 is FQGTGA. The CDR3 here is CASSLFGDGDEQFF. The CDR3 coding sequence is TGTGCCAGCAGCTTATTTGGGGATGGAGATGAGCAGTTCTTC.

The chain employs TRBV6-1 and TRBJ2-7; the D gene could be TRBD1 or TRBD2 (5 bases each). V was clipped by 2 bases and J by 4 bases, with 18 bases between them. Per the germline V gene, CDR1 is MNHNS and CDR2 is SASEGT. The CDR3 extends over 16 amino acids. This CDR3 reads CASSESGTLGLYEQYF. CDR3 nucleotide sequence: TGTGCCAGCAGTGAATCCGGGACCCTGGGGCTATACGAGCAGTACTTC.

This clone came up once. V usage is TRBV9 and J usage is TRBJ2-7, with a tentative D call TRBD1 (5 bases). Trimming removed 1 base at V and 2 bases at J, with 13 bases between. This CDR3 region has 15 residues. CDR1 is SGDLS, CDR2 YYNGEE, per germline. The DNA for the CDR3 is TGTGCCAGCAGCGTATCGGCGGTAGGGGCCTACGAGCAGTACTTC. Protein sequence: CASSVSAVGAYEQYF.

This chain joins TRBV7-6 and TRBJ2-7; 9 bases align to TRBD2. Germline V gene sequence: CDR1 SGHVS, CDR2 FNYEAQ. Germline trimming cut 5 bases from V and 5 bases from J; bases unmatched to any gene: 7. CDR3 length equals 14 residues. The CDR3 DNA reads TGTGCCAGCAGCGGAGCGGGGGGCTTCAACGAGCAGTACTTC. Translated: CASSGAGGFNEQYF. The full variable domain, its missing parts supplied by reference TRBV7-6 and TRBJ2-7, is GAGVSQSPRYKVTKRGQDVALRCDPISGHVSLYWYRQALGQGPEFLTYFNYEAQQDKSGLPNDRFSAERPEGSISTLTIQRTEQRDSAMYRCASSGAGGFNEQYFGPGTRLTVT.

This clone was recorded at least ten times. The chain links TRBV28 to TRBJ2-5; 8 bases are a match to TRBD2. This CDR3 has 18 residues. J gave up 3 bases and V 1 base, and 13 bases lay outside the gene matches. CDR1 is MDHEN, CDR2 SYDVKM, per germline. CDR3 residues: CASSLYPSGVSGKETQYF. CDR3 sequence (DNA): TGTGCCAGCAGTTTATACCCCTCCGGGGTTAGCGGGAAAGAGACCCAGTACTTC. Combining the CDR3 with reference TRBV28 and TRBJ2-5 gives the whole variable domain DVKVTQSSRYLVKRTGEKVFLECVQDMDHENMFWYRQDPGLGLRLIYFSYDVKMKEKGDIPEGYSVSREKKERFSLILESASTNQTSMYLCASSLYPSGVSGKETQYFGPGTRLLVL.

The CDR3: CASSPLQGWDTEAFF. CDR3 in DNA: TGTGCCAGCAGTCCCTTACAGGGCTGGGACACTGAAGCTTTCTTT. This chain connects TRBV5-4 to TRBJ1-1; D might be TRBD1 (6 bases). Trimming stripped 5 bases from V and 3 bases from J, with 17 bases between. Per the germline V gene, CDR1 is SGHNT and CDR2 is YYREEE (reference sequence). The length of the CDR3 is 15 residues.

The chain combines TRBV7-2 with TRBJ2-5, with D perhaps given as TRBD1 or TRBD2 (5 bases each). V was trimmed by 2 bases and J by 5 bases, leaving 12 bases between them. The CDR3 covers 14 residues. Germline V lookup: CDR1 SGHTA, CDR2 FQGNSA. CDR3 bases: TGTGCCAGCAGCTTATTTCAGGGAGCGGAGACCCAGTACTTC. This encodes CASSLFQGAETQYF. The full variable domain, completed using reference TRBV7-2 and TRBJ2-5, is GAGVSQSPSNKVTEKGKDVELRCDPISGHTALYWYRQSLGQGLEFLIYFQGNSAPDKSGLPSDRFSAERTGGSVSTLTIQRTQQEDSAVYLCASSLFQGAETQYFGPGTRLLVL.

CDR3 nucleotide sequence: TGTGCCAGCAGCTTAGCTACGGCCGGGGAGCTGTTTTTT. Amino acid sequence: CASSLATAGELFF. The chain carries TRBV11-3 and TRBJ2-2; D call uncertain. The germline CDR1 and CDR2 sequences are SGHNT and YENEEA. The CDR3 runs 13 residues. The germline V and J ends were trimmed by 1 base and 6 bases, with 6 bases remaining between them.

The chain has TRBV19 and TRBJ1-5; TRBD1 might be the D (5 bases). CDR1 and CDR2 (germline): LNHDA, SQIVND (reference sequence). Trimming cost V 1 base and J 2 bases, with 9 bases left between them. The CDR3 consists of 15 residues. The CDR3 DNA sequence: TGTGCCAGTAGTATAGGCAAACAGGGCAATCAGCCCCAGCATTTT. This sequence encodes CASSIGKQGNQPQHF.

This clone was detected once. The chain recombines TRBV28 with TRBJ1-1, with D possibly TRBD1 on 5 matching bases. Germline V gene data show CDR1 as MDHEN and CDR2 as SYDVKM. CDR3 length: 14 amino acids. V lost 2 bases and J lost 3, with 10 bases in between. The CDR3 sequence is CASSLRGDHTEAFF. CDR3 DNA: TGTGCCAGCAGTTTAAGGGGCGACCACACTGAAGCTTTCTTT. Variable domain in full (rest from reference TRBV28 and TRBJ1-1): DVKVTQSSRYLVKRTGEKVFLECVQDMDHENMFWYRQDPGLGLRLIYFSYDVKMKEKGDIPEGYSVSREKKERFSLILESASTNQTSMYLCASSLRGDHTEAFFGQGTRLTVV.

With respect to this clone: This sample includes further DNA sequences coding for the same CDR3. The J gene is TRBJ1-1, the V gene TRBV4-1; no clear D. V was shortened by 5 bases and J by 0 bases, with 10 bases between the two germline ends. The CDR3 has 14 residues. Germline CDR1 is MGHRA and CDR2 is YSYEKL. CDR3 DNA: TGCGCCAGCAGCAGAAATAGGGTGAACACTGAAGCTTTCTTT. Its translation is CASSRNRVNTEAFF.

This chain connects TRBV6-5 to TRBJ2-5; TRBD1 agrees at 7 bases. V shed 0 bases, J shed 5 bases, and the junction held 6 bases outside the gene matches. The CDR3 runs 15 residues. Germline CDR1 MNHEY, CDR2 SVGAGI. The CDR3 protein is CASSYSTGLGETQYF. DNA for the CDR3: TGTGCCAGCAGTTACTCGACAGGGTTGGGGGAGACCCAGTACTTC.

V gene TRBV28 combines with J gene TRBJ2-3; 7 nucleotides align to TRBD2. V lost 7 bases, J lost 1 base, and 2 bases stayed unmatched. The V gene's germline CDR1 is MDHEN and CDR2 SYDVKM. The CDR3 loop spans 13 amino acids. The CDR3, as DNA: TGTGCCAGCATGGGGGGGGGCACAGATACGCAGTATTTT. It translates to CASMGGGTDTQYF.

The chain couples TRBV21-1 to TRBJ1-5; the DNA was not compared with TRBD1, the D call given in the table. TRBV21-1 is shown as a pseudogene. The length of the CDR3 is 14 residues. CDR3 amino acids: CASSNRGSNQPQHF. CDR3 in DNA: TGTGCCAGCAGTAATAGGGGGAGCAATCAGCCCCAGCATTTT.

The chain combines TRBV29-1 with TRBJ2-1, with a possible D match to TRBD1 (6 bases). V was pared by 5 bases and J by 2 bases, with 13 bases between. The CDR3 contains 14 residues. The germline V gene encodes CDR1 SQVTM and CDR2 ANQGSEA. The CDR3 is CSVLRQETYNEQFF. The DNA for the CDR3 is TGCAGCGTTCTGAGACAGGAGACCTACAATGAGCAGTTCTTC.

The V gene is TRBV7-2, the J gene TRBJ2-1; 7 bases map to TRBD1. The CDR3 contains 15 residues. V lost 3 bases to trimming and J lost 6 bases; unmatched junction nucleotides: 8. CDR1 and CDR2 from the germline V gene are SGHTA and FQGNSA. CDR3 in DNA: TGTGCCAGCAGCTTCTCAGGGGGTCAAGGCAATGAGCAGTTCTTC. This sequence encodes CASSFSGGQGNEQFF.

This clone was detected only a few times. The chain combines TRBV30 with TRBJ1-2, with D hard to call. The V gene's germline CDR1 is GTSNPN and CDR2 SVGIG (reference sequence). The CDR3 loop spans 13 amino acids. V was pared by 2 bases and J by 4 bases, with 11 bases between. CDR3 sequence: CAWSLRPGYGYTF. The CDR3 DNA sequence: TGTGCCTGGAGTTTGCGCCCCGGCTATGGCTACACCTTC. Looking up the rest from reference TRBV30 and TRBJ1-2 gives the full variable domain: SQTIHQWPATLVQPVGSPLSLECTVEGTSNPNLYWYRQAAGRGLQLLFYSVGIGQISSEVPQNLSASRPQDRQFILSSKKLLLSDSGFYLCAWSLRPGYGYTFGSGTRLTVV.

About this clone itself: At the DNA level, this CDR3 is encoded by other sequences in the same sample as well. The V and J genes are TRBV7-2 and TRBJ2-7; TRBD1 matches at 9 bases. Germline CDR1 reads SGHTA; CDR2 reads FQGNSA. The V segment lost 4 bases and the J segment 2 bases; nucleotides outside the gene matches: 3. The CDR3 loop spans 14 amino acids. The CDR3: CASSSGTGPYEQYF. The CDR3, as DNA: TGTGCCAGCAGCTCCGGGACAGGGCCCTACGAGCAGTACTTC.

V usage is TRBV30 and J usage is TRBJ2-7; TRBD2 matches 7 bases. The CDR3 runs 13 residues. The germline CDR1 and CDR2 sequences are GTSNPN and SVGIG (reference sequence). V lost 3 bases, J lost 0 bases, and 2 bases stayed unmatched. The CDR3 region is CAWRGGSSYEQYF. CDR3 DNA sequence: TGTGCCTGGAGGGGAGGGAGCTCCTACGAGCAGTACTTC.

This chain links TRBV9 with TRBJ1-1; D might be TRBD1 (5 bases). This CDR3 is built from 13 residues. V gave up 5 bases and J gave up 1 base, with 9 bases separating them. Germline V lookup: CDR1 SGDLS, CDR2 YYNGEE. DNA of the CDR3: TGTGCCAGCAGTGGGGGAACGAACACTGAAGCTTTCTTT. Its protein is CASSGGTNTEAFF.

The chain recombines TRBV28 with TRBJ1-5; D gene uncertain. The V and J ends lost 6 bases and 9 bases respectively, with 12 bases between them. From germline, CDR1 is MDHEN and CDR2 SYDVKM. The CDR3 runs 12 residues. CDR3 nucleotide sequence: TGTGCCAGCAGGGCAGGTCAGAGGCCCCAGCATTTT. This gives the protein CASRAGQRPQHF.

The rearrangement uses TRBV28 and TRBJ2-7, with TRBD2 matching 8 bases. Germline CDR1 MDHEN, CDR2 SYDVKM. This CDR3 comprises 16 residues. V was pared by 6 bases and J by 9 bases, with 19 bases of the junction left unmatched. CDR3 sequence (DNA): TGTGCCAGCAGGGGTTATAGGACTAGCCGTTTCTCGGGGCAGTACTTC. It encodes CASRGYRTSRFSGQYF.

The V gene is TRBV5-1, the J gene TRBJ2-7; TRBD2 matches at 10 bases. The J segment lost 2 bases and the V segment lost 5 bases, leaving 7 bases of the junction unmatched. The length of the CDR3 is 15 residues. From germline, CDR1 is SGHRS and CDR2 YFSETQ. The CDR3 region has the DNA TGCGCCAGCAGGGACGGACTAGCGGAGACCTACGAGCAGTACTTC. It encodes CASRDGLAETYEQYF.

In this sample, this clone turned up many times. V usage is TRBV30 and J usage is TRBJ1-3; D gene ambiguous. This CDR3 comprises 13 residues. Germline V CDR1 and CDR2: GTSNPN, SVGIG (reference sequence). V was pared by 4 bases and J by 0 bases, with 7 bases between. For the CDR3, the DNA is TGTGCCTGGACAGTTAGCTCTGGAAACACCATATATTTT. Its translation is CAWTVSSGNTIYF.